The T cell receptor (beta chain) described here comes from a study of identical twins. This clonotype appeared many times. Its antigen is not known. Findings and caveats of the study: Out-of-frame alpha sequences common to twins were enriched for low generation probability.

There were only healthy Caucasians among the donors. One entry per CDR3 protein results from TCRdb running MiXCR on the 5' RACE reads. The sample records about 250,000 distinct CDR3 sequences, more than 13% being singletons. Sequencing input: memory (CD45RO+) T cells sorted from blood. The TCR was taken from a woman under 30 in good health.

The CDR3 DNA reads TGTGCCAGCAGCCAAGATCCCGGACAGGGGAACACTGAAGCTTTCTTT. Translated, it gives CASSQDPGQGNTEAFF. V is TRBV4-2 and J is TRBJ1-1; 8 bases map to TRBD1. V trimming: 0 bases; J trimming: 1 base; junction bases outside the gene matches: 4. Germline loops: CDR1 LGHNA, CDR2 YNFKEQ. The CDR3 is made up of 16 amino acids.